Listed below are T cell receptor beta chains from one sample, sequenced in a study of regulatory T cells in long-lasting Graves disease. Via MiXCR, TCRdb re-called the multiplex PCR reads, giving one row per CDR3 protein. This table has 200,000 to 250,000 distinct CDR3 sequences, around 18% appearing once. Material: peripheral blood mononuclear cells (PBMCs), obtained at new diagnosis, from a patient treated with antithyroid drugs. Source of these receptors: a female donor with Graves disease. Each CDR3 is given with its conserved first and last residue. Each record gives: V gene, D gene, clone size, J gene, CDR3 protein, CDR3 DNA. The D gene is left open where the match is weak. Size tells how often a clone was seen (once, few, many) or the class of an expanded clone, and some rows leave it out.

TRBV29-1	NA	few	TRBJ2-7	CSVVPSASSYEQYF	TGCAGCGTTGTTCCTAGCGCAAGCTCCTACGAGCAGTACTTC
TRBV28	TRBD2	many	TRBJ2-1	CASRSPAGAGGQFF	TGTGCCAGCCGCTCTCCAGCGGGAGCGGGTGGGCAGTTCTTC
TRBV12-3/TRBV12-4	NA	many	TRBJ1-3	CASRSQVSGNTIYF	TGTGCCAGCAGGTCTCAGGTGTCTGGAAACACCATATATTTT
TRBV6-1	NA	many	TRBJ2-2	CASSGRDKNTGELFF	TGTGCCAGCAGTGGGCGGGACAAGAACACCGGGGAGCTGTTTTTT
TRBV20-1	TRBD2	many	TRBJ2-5	CSASPLGLAGSWQETQYF	TGCAGTGCTAGCCCCTTAGGTCTAGCGGGGAGTTGGCAAGAGACCCAGTACTTC
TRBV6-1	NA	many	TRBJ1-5	CASSVIDQIFSNQPQHF	TGTGCCAGCAGTGTGATTGACCAAATCTTTAGCAATCAGCCCCAGCATTTT
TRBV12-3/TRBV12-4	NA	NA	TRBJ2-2	CASSPPGPNTGELFF	TGTGCCAGCAGCCCCCCGGGCCCCAACACCGGGGAGCTGTTTTTT
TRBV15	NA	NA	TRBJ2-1	CATSSFDSQYNEQFF	TGTGCCACCAGCAGCTTCGACAGTCAGTACAATGAGCAGTTCTTC
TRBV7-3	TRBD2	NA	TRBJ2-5	CASSRTTGLAGALQETQYF	TGTGCCAGCAGCCGAACGACCGGGCTAGCGGGAGCTCTCCAAGAGACCCAGTACTTC
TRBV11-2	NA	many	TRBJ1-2	CASSGGRVYGYTF	TGTGCCAGCAGTGGAGGCAGGGTCTATGGCTACACCTTC